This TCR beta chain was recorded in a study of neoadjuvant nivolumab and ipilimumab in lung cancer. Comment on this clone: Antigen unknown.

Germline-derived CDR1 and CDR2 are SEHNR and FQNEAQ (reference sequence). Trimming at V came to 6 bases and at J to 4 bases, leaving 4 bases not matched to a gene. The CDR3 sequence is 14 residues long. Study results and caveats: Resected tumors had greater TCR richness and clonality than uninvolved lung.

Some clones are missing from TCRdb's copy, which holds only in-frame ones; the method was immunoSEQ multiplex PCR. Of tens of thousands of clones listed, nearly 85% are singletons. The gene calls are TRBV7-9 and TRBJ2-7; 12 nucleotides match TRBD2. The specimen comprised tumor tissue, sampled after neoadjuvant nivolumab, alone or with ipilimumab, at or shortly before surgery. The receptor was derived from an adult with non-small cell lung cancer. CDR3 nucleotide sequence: TGTGCCAGCAGTCCCGGGACTAGCGGGTACGAGCAGTACTTC. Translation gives CASSPGTSGYEQYF.